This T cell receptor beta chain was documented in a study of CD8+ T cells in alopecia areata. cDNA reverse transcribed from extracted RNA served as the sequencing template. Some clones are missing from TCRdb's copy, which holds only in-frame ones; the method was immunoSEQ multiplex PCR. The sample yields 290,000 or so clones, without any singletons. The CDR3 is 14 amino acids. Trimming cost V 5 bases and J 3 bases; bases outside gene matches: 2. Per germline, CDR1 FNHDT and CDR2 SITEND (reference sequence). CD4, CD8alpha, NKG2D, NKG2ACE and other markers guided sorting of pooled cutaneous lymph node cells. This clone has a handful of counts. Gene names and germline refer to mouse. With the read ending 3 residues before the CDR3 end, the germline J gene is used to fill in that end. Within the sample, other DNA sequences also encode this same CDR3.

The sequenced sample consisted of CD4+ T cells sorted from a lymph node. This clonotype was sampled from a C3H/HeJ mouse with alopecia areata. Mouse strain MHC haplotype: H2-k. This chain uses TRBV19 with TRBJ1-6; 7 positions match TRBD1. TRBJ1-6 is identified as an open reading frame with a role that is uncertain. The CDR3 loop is CASSRDSYNSPLYF. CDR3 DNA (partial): TGTGCCAGCAGCCGGGACAGCTATAATTCGCCC.